One and the same sample provided the 21 T cell receptor beta chains below, sequenced in a study of T cell repertoires in cytomegalovirus infection. TCRdb independently ran MiXCR on the reads; one entry per CDR3 protein. The profile shows 650,000 to 900,000 distinct CDR3 sequences, 25% to 30% of them singletons. These TCRs' antigens remain unknown. The sample in question was cultured CD8+ T cells from PBMCs, obtained from culture after CMV antigen stimulation. These receptors were collected from a human donor in good health (CMV status not recorded). Some clones in this sample may be carry-over from other donors' samples.

The genes are TRBV2 and TRBJ2-7; 7 bases fit TRBD1. The junction had 3 bases not matched to a gene; V was cut back by 6 bases and J by 1 base. The germline gives CDR1 SNHLY, CDR2 FYNNEI. The CDR3 extends over 13 amino acids. The CDR3 DNA follows: TGTGCCAGCAGGGCGACAGGGTCCTACGAGCAGTACTTC. Encoded protein: CASRATGSYEQYF.

The V and J genes are TRBV7-3 and TRBJ2-2; TRBD1 might be the D (6 bases). Germline lookup yields CDR1 SGHTA and CDR2 FQGTGA. Trimming pared 5 bases from V and 6 bases from J, leaving 13 bases between. This CDR3 contains 14 residues. CDR3 nucleotide sequence: TGTGCCAGCAGCCCCGTAGGGGGTCCCGGGGAGCTGTTTTTT. Its protein is CASSPVGGPGELFF. Full variable domain (missing parts from reference TRBV7-3 and TRBJ2-2): GAGVSQTPSNKVTEKGKYVELRCDPISGHTALYWYRQSLGQGPEFLIYFQGTGAADDSGLPNDRFFAVRPEGSVSTLKIQRTERGDSAVYLCASSPVGGPGELFFGEGSRLTVL.

The V call is TRBV6-5, the J call TRBJ2-2; no clear D gene. The germline V gene has CDR1 MNHEY and CDR2 SVGAGI. CDR3 length: 21 amino acids. V lost 0 bases and J 7 bases, leaving 30 bases between the germline ends. As DNA, the CDR3 is TGTGCCAGCAGTTACTCGATCTCCAGCGTGAAAATTAGGGTGACGGGCGGGGAGCTGTTTTTT. Protein sequence: CASSYSISSVKIRVTGGELFF.

This clonotype was counted only a few times. The chain couples TRBV5-5 to TRBJ2-7; 9 nucleotides line up with TRBD1. The germline CDR1 and CDR2 sequences are SGHKS and YYEKEE (reference sequence). The CDR3 sequence is 15 residues long. The V gene end was trimmed by 5 bases and the J gene end by 5 bases; junction bases not matched to a gene: 11. The CDR3 spells CASSRTGASTHEQYV. The CDR3 DNA reads TGTGCCAGCAGTCGGACAGGGGCCTCGACCCACGAGCAGTACGTC.

The V call is TRBV20-1, the J call TRBJ2-3, with unresolved D. V shed 4 bases and J shed 10 bases, with 12 bases lying between them. The CDR3 runs to 11 residues. Germline CDR1 DFQATT, CDR2 SNEGSKA (reference sequence). CDR3 coding DNA: TGCAGTGCTATAGATTCCCCGGCGCAGTATTTT. Its protein is CSAIDSPAQYF.

The table lists this clonotype with a few counts. V usage is TRBV2 and J usage is TRBJ1-1; 7 bases agree with TRBD1. CDR3 length: 15 amino acids. V lost 2 bases and J lost 0; bases outside the gene matches: 3. Germline CDR1 and CDR2: SNHLY and FYNNEI. CDR3 bases: TGTGCCAGCAGTGAATGGACAGGCATGAACACTGAAGCTTTCTTT. Translation gives CASSEWTGMNTEAFF.

The CDR3: CASSLPQGSYNEQFF. The CDR3 bases are TGTGCCAGCAGCTTGCCACAGGGCTCCTACAATGAGCAGTTCTTC. V and J are TRBV5-5 and TRBJ2-1, with D maybe TRBD1 (6 bases). Germline V CDR1 and CDR2: SGHKS, YYEKEE (reference sequence). The CDR3 consists of 15 residues. The V end was cut by 1 base, the J end by 0 bases, with 8 bases between.

In its sample, this clonotype was seen a few times. The rearrangement joins TRBV28 to TRBJ1-6, with 9 bases aligning to TRBD1. Germline CDR1 and CDR2: MDHEN and SYDVKM. V lost 6 bases and J lost 6; bases outside the gene matches: 9. The CDR3 loop spans 16 amino acids. This chain's CDR3 is CASSRIGQGFNSPLHF. CDR3 coding DNA: TGTGCCAGCAGCCGGATCGGACAGGGGTTTAATTCACCCCTCCACTTT.

This clonotype was seen more than once but under ten times. The chain carries TRBV7-2 and TRBJ1-4; unclear D gene. Germline lookup yields CDR1 SGHTA and CDR2 FQGNSA. Trimming took 0 bases from V and 0 from J, leaving 14 bases between them. This CDR3 region has 18 residues. DNA of the CDR3: TGTGCCAGCAGCTTAGCGCGAGTAGTCTCCCCAACTAATGAAAAACTGTTTTTT. As protein: CASSLARVVSPTNEKLFF.

This clonotype came up once. V and J are TRBV9 and TRBJ2-1; the match to TRBD2 covers 7 bases. V lost 3 bases and J lost 8; bases outside the gene matches: 5. Germline CDR1 is SGDLS and CDR2 is YYNGEE. The CDR3 is made up of 13 amino acids. The CDR3 sequence: CASSGGTIDEQFF. The DNA of the CDR3 is TGTGCCAGCAGCGGAGGGACTATAGATGAGCAGTTCTTC.

This clonotype was counted only a few times. The V call is TRBV12-3 or TRBV12-4, the J call TRBJ2-6, with D unclear. Trimming cost V 3 bases and J 0 bases, with 15 bases left between them. CDR3 length: 18 residues. DNA of the CDR3: TGTGCCAGCAGTTTCGTGGTGGTGGGGATCTCTGGGGCCAACGTCCTGACTTTC. Translating gives CASSFVVVGISGANVLTF.

The rearrangement links TRBV7-6 to TRBJ2-7; no clear D gene. The CDR3 loop spans 16 amino acids. The V end lost 0 bases, the J end lost 5 bases, and 17 bases lay between the germline ends. In germline, CDR1 is SGHVS, CDR2 FNYEAQ. CDR3 nucleotide sequence: TGTGCCAGCAGCTTAGCGTCGGGCTTGAGTGACGACGAGCAGTACTTC. Protein product: CASSLASGLSDDEQYF.

V gene TRBV6-2 or TRBV6-3 combines with J gene TRBJ1-5, with D possibly matching TRBD1 (5 bases). There are 17 residues in the CDR3. Trimming pared 10 bases from V and 6 bases from J, leaving 28 bases between. Per the germline V gene, CDR1 is MNHEY and CDR2 is SVGEGT. The CDR3 region is CATETQELAGLGQPQHF. The CDR3, as DNA: TGTGCCACCGAAACCCAGGAACTAGCAGGGCTTGGTCAGCCCCAGCATTTT.

This clonotype appeared a few times. The J gene is TRBJ2-1, the V gene TRBV5-4, with 12 bases identical to TRBD2. The CDR3 consists of 16 residues. The ends lost 5 bases at V and 7 bases at J; junction bases unmatched: 10. CDR1 and CDR2 from the germline V gene are SGHNT and YYREEE (reference sequence). The DNA of the CDR3 is TGTGCCAGCAGTCGCGGACTAGCGGGGTTAGGTAATGAGCAGTTCTTC. Its protein is CASSRGLAGLGNEQFF. Combining the CDR3 with reference TRBV5-4 and TRBJ2-1 gives the whole variable domain ETGVTQSPTHLIKTRGQQVTLRCSSQSGHNTVSWYQQALGQGPQFIFQYYREEENGRGNFPPRFSGLQFPNYSSELNVNALELDDSALYLCASSRGLAGLGNEQFFGPGTRLTVL.

A word on this clonotype: A much larger clone differs from this one at a single base, so this may be a read error. The gene calls are TRBV9 and TRBJ1-1; TRBD1 agrees at 7 bases. The CDR3 has 14 amino acids. Germline lookup yields CDR1 SGDLS and CDR2 YYNGEE. The CDR3 DNA reads TGTGCCGGCAGCGAGGGACAGCCGAACACTGAAGCTTTCTTT. It yields the protein CAGSEGQPNTEAFF.

This clonotype has more than one count but fewer than ten. The chain uses TRBV7-9 and TRBJ2-7, with D uncertain. V was trimmed by 5 bases and J by 5 bases, leaving 19 bases between them. CDR1 is SEHNR, CDR2 FQNEAQ, per germline (reference sequence). The CDR3 length is 15 residues. The CDR3 nucleotides read TGTGCCAGCAGCCCCTTGGGGAAGATTGGCCACGAGCAGTACTTC. Protein product: CASSPLGKIGHEQYF.

This clonotype was counted once. The V gene is TRBV7-9, the J gene TRBJ2-1, with TRBD2 matching 11 bases. The CDR3 has 18 residues. V shed 5 bases and J 9 bases; nucleotides not matched to a gene: 18. Per the germline V gene, CDR1 is SEHNR and CDR2 is FQNEAQ (reference sequence). The DNA of the CDR3 is TGTGCCAGCAGCGGGAGTAGCGGGGGGGCCCCATATCGTGGTGAGCAGTTCTTC. As protein: CASSGSSGGAPYRGEQFF.

This clonotype was picked up a small number of times. The CDR3 nucleotides are TGTGCCAGCAGCTCAAGGAACAGGGGGCTAGAGACCCAGTACTTC. Protein product: CASSSRNRGLETQYF. V is TRBV11-2 and J is TRBJ2-5, with 9 bases matching TRBD1. Germline assignment: CDR1 SGHAT and CDR2 FQNNGV. The CDR3 has 15 amino acids. J was trimmed by 4 bases and V by 4 bases; bases with no gene match: 7.

A word on this clonotype: An end of the junction differs from the germline gene, which may be a read error. This chain links TRBV4-1 with TRBJ1-1; no clear D gene. Germline V CDR1 and CDR2: MGHRA, YSYEKL. The CDR3 runs 15 residues. CDR3 in DNA: TGTGCCAGCAGCCAAGACTCCGGCTACGGAGGTGAAGCTTTCTTT. This sequence encodes CASSQDSGYGGEAFF.

The rearrangement links TRBV7-9 to TRBJ2-1; 8 bases line up with TRBD1. The CDR3 runs 19 residues. Per the germline V gene, CDR1 is SEHNR and CDR2 is FQNEAQ (reference sequence). The V and J ends lost 0 bases and 4 bases, in that order; junction bases with no gene match: 14. Here the CDR3 reads CASSLAPHETGEVYNEQFF. CDR3 coding DNA: TGTGCCAGCAGCTTAGCTCCACATGAGACAGGGGAAGTATACAATGAGCAGTTCTTC.

This clonotype has more than one count but fewer than ten. The rearrangement joins TRBV7-9 to TRBJ2-7, with 10 bases matching TRBD2. J gave up 5 bases and V 2 bases, and 6 bases lay outside the gene matches. The V gene's germline CDR1 is SEHNR and CDR2 FQNEAQ (reference sequence). This CDR3 contains 15 residues. The CDR3 DNA sequence: TGTGCCAGCAGCTTACTTGGAGGGACTAGCGACGAGCAGTACTTC. It encodes CASSLLGGTSDEQYF. The whole variable domain, remainder taken from reference TRBV7-9 and TRBJ2-7, is DTGVSQNPRHKITKRGQNVTFRCDPISEHNRLYWYRQTLGQGPEFLTYFQNEAQLEKSRLLSDRFSAERPKGSFSTLEIQRTEQGDSAMYLCASSLLGGTSDEQYFGPGTRLTVT.